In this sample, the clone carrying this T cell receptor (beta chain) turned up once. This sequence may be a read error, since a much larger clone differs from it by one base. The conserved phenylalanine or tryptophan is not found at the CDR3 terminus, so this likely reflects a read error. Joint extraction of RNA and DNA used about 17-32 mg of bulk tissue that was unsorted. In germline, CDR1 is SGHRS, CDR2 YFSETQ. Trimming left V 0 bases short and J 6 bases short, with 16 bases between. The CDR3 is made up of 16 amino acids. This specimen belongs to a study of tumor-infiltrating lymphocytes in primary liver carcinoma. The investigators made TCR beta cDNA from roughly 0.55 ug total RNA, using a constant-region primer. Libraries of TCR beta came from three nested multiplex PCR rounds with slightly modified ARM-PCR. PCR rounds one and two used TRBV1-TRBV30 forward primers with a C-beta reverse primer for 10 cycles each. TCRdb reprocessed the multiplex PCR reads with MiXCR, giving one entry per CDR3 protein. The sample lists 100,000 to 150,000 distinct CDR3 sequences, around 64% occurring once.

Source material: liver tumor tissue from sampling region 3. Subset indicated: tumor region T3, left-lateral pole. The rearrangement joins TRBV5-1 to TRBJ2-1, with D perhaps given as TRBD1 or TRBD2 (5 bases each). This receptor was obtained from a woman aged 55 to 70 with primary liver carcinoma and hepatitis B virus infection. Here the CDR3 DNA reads TGCGCCAGCAGCTTGGAGGGGCAGGCGGCGGGCAATGAGCAGTTCTTA. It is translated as CASSLEGQAAGNEQFL.